This T cell receptor (beta chain) emerged from a study of glioma-infiltrating T cells after dendritic cell vaccination. The PCR used 60 V beta and 13 J beta primers. Using immunoSEQ multiplex PCR, the repertoire was profiled, and TCRdb retains in-frame clones only, with some absent. The sample consists of around 62,000 clones, 75% to 85% of them appearing once. This CDR3 region has 16 residues. CDR1 is SGHRS, CDR2 YFSETQ, per germline. V trimming: 4 bases; J trimming: 4 bases; junction bases outside the gene matches: 6. No glioblastoma patient carried an isocitrate dehydrogenase mutation. Points on this clone: As yet, its antigen is unknown.

General study points: Few patients contributed both blood and tumor specimens.

The J gene is TRBJ2-2, the V gene TRBV5-1; TRBD1 aligns across 11 bases. The clonotype comes from a human donor with glioblastoma. The specimen comprised blood, sampled before dendritic cell vaccination. The CDR3 nucleotides are TGCGCCAGCAGCCCGGACAGGGGGCATCGCACCGGGGAGCTGTTTTTT. This gives the protein CASSPDRGHRTGELFF.